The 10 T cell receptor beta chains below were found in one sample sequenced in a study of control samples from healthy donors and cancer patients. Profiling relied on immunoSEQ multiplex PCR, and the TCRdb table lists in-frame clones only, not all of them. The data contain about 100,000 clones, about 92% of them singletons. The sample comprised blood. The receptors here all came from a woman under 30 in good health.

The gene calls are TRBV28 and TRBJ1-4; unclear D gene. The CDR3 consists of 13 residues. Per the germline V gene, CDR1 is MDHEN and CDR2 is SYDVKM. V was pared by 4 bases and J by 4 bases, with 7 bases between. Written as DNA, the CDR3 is TGTGCCAGCAGTTACGGTTATAATGAAAAACTGTTTTTT. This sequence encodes CASSYGYNEKLFF.

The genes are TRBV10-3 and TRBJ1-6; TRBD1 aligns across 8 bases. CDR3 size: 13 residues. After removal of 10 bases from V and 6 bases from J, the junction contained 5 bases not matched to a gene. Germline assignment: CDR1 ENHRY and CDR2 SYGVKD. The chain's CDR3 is CATQGALNSPLHF. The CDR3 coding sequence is TGTGCCACCCAGGGGGCTCTTAATTCACCCCTCCACTTT.

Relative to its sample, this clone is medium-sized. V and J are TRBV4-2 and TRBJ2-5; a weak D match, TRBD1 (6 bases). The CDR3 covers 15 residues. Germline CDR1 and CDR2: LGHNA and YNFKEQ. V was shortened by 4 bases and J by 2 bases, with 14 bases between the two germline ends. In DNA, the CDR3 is TGTGCCAGCAGCCCCTACCCAGGACAGCAAGAGACCCAGTACTTC. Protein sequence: CASSPYPGQQETQYF.

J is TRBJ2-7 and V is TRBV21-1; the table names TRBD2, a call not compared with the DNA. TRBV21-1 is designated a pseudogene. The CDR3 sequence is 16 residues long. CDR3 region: CASSKVQRGRTYEQYF. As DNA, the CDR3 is TGTGCCAGCAGCAAAGTTCAGCGGGGGAGAACCTACGAGCAGTACTTC.

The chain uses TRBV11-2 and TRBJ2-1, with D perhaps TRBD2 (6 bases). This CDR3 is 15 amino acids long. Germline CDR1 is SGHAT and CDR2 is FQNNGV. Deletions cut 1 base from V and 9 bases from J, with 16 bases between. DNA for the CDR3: TGTGCCAGCAGCTTAGCCGTAGACTGGGGAGGTGAGCAGTTCTTC. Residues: CASSLAVDWGGEQFF.

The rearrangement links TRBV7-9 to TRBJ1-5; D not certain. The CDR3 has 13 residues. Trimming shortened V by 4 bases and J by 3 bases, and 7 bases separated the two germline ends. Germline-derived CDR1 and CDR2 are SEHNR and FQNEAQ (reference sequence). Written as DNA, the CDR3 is TGTGCCAGCAGCTCGGGCCCCAATCAGCCCCAGCATTTT. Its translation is CASSSGPNQPQHF. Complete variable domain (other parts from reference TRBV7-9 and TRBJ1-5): DTGVSQNPRHKITKRGQNVTFRCDPISEHNRLYWYRQTLGQGPEFLTYFQNEAQLEKSRLLSDRFSAERPKGSFSTLEIQRTEQGDSAMYLCASSSGPNQPQHFGDGTRLSIL.

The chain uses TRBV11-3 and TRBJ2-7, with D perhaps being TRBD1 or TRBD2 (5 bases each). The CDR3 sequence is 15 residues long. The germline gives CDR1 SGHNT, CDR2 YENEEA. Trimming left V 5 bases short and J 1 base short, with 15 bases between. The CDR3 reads CASSAIGAESYEQYF. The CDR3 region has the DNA TGTGCCAGCAGCGCCATCGGGGCAGAATCCTACGAGCAGTACTTC.

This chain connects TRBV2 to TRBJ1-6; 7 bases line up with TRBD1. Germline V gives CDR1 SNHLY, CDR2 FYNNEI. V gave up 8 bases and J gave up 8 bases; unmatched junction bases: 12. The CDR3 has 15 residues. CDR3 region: CASGELQGFHSPLHF. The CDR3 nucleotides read TGTGCCAGCGGGGAACTACAGGGGTTCCATTCACCCCTCCACTTT.

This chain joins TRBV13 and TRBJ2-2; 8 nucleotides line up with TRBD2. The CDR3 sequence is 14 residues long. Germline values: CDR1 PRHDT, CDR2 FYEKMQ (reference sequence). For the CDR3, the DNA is TGTGCTCGACGGGGGGGTAGGTTCACCGGGGAGCTGTTTTTT. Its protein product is CARRGGRFTGELFF. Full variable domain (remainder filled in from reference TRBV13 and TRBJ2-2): AAGVIQSPRHLIKEKRETATLKCYPIPRHDTVYWYQQGPGQDPQFLISFYEKMQSDKGSIPDRFSAQQFSDYHSELNMSSLELGDSALYFCARRGGRFTGELFFGEGSRLTVL.

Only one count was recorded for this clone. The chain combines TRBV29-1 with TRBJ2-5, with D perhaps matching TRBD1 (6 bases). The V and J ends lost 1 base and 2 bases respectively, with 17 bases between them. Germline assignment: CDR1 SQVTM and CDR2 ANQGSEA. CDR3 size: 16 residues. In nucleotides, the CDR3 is TGCAGCGTTGAAGGACAGGAAGGGACACCTCAAGAGACCCAGTACTTC. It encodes CSVEGQEGTPQETQYF.